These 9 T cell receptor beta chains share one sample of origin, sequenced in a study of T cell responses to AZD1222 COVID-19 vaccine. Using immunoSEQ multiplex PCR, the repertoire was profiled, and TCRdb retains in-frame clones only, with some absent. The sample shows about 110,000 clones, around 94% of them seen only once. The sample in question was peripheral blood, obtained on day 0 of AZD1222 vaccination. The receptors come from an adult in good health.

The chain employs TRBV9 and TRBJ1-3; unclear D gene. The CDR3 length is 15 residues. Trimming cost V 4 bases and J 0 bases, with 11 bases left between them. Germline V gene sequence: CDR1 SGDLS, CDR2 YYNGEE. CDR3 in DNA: TGTGCCAGCAGCCGGGGAGGGCTCTCTGGAAACACCATATATTTT. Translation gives CASSRGGLSGNTIYF.

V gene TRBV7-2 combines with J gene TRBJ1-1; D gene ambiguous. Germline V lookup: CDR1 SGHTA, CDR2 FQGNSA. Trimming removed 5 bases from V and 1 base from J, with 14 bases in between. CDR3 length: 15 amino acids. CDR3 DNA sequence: TGTGCCAGCAGCCCGAGTGGGGAAAGGAACACTGAAGCTTTCTTT. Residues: CASSPSGERNTEAFF.

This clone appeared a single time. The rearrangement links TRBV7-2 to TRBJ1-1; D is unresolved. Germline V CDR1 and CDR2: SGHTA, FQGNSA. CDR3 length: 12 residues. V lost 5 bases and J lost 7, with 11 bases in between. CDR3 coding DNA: TGTGCCAGCAGCCTACGGACGGGTGAAGCTTTCTTT. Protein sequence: CASSLRTGEAFF.

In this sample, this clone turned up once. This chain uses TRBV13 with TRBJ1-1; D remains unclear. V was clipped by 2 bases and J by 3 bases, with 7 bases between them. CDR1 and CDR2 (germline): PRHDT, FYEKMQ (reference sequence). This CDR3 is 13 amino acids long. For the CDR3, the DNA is TGTGCCAGCAGCTTATTAAGTCACACTGAAGCTTTCTTT. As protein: CASSLLSHTEAFF. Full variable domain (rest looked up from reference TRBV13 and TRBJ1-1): AAGVIQSPRHLIKEKRETATLKCYPIPRHDTVYWYQQGPGQDPQFLISFYEKMQSDKGSIPDRFSAQQFSDYHSELNMSSLELGDSALYFCASSLLSHTEAFFGQGTRLTVV.

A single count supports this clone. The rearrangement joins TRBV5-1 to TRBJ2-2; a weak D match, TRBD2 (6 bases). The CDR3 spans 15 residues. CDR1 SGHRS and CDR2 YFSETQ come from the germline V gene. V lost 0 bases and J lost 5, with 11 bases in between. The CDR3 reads CASSLGRDGTGELFF. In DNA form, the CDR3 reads TGCGCCAGCAGCTTGGGGAGGGATGGTACCGGGGAGCTGTTTTTT.

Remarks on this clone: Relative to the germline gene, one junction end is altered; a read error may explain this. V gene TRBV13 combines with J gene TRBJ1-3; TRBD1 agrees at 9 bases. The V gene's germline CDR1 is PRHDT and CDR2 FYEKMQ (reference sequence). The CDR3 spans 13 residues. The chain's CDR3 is CASSSLDRGDQDF. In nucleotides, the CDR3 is TGTGCCAGCAGCTCCTTGGACAGGGGCGACCAAGATTTT.

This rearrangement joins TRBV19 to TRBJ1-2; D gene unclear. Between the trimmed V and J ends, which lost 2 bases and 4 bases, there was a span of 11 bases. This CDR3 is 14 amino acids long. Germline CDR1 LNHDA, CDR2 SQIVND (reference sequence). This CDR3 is CASSIPLWGYGYTF. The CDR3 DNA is TGTGCCAGTAGTATACCGCTATGGGGCTATGGCTACACCTTC. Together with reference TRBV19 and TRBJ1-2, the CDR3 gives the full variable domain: DGGITQSPKYLFRKEGQNVTLSCEQNLNHDAMYWYRQDPGQGLRLIYYSQIVNDFQKGDIAEGYSVSREKKESFPLTVTSAQKNPTAFYLCASSIPLWGYGYTFGSGTRLTVV.

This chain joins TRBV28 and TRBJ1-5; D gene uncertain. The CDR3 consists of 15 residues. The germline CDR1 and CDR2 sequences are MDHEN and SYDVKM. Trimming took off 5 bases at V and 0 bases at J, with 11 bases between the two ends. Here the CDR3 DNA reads TGTGCCAGCAGTCCGGGCCCACATAGCAATCAGCCCCAGCATTTT. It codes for CASSPGPHSNQPQHF. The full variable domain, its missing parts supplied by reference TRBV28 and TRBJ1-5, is DVKVTQSSRYLVKRTGEKVFLECVQDMDHENMFWYRQDPGLGLRLIYFSYDVKMKEKGDIPEGYSVSREKKERFSLILESASTNQTSMYLCASSPGPHSNQPQHFGDGTRLSIL.

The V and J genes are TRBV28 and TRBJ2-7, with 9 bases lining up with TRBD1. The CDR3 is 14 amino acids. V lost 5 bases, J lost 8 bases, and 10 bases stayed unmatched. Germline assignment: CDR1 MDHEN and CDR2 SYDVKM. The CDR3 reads CASSQRQGGSKQYF. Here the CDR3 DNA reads TGTGCCAGCAGTCAGAGACAGGGGGGGTCCAAGCAGTACTTC.